Below are 7 T cell receptor beta chains sequenced from a single sample in a study of T-cell memory formation after mild COVID-19. TCRdb reanalysed the 5' RACE reads using MiXCR and keeps one entry per CDR3 protein. The sample records approximately 250,000 distinct CDR3 sequences, 16% being singletons. The sequencing input was PBMCs or a T cell subset sorted from them (not recorded which). Every receptor here comes from a man aged 18 to 29 who had mild COVID-19 (a few samples of this study predate the infection). Cell type and time point are not known.

The chain combines TRBV11-2 with TRBJ2-1; D is uncertain. V lost 3 bases to trimming and J lost 5 bases, with 17 bases between them. The CDR3 runs 16 residues. The germline gives CDR1 SGHAT, CDR2 FQNNGV. The CDR3 sequence is CASSLVRVQEDNEQFF. In DNA form, the CDR3 reads TGTGCCAGCAGCTTGGTCCGGGTCCAAGAGGACAATGAGCAGTTCTTC.

This clonotype was seen more than once but under ten times. This chain uses TRBV13 with TRBJ2-7; D is ambiguous. This CDR3 has 12 amino acids. Looked up from germline, CDR1 is PRHDT and CDR2 is FYEKMQ (reference sequence). V lost 5 bases and J lost 2, with 7 bases in between. The CDR3 DNA reads as TGTGCCAGCAGCCAAATCCCCTACGAGCAGTACTTC. Translating it yields CASSQIPYEQYF.

Comments on this clonotype: Its ends do not fully match the called genes, so a read error is possible. The rearrangement uses TRBV9 and TRBJ1-2; possibly TRBD1 for D (6 bases). The length of the CDR3 is 12 residues. Per germline, CDR1 SGDLS and CDR2 YYNGEE. CDR3 loop: CASSPSKGGFTF. CDR3 nucleotide sequence: TGTGCCAGCAGCCCCAGTAAGGGGGGCTTCACCTTC.

V and J are TRBV11-2 and TRBJ2-2; D is uncertain. Germline lookup yields CDR1 SGHAT and CDR2 FQNNGV. The V and J ends lost 5 bases and 4 bases respectively, with 2 bases between them. The CDR3 length is 11 residues. The CDR3 is CASSTTGELFF. DNA for the CDR3: TGTGCCAGCAGCACCACCGGGGAGCTGTTTTTT. Looking up the rest from reference TRBV11-2 and TRBJ2-2 gives the full variable domain: EAGVAQSPRYKIIEKRQSVAFWCNPISGHATLYWYQQILGQGPKLLIQFQNNGVVDDSQLPKDRFSAERLKGVDSTLKIQPAKLEDSAVYLCASSTTGELFFGEGSRLTVL.

This clonotype showed up just a few times. The rearrangement uses TRBV6-5 and TRBJ2-2, with D maybe TRBD1 (5 bases). The CDR3 length is 15 residues. Germline V CDR1 and CDR2: MNHEY, SVGAGI. Trimming cost V 6 bases and J 5 bases, with 16 bases left between them. CDR3 residues: CASSPTVHGTGELFF. CDR3 bases: TGTGCCAGCAGCCCGACAGTTCACGGGACCGGGGAGCTGTTTTTT.

The genes are TRBV6-1 and TRBJ1-2; D is perhaps TRBD1 (5 bases). V was cut by 1 base and J by 4 bases, with 13 bases left in between. Germline CDR1 reads MNHNS; CDR2 reads SASEGT. This CDR3 spans 15 amino acids. The CDR3 region has the DNA TGTGCCAGCAGTGAAGTCGACAGAGAGAGCTATGGCTACACCTTC. It specifies CASSEVDRESYGYTF.

This sequence joins TRBV5-1 and TRBJ1-2, with D possibly being TRBD1 (6 bases). V was shortened by 4 bases and J by 5 bases, with 18 bases between the two germline ends. The CDR3 covers 15 residues. The V gene's germline CDR1 is SGHRS and CDR2 YFSETQ. CDR3 coding DNA: TGCGCCAGCAGCCTGGACAGTGGAGGATATTATGGCTACACCTTC. This gives the protein CASSLDSGGYYGYTF.